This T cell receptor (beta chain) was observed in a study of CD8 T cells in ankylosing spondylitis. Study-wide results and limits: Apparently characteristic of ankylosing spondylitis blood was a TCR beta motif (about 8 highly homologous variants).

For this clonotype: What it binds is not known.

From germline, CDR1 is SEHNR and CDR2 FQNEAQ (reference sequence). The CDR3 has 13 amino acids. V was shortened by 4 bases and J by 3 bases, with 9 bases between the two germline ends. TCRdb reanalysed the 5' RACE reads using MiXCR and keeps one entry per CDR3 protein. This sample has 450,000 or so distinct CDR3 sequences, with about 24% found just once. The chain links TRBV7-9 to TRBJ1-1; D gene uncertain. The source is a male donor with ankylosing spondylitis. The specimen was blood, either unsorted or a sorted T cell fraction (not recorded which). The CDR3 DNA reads TGTGCCAGCAGCTCCGTCATGGACACTGAAGCTTTCTTT. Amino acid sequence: CASSSVMDTEAFF.